One sample yielded the 22 T cell receptor beta chains listed below, sequenced in a study of blood T cell repertoires in COVID-19. Repertoires were generated with immunoSEQ multiplex PCR, while TCRdb's copy carries only in-frame clones and drops some. The data hold 150,000 to 200,000 clones, with approximately 85% observed a single time. Sequenced: peripheral blood. The receptors originated from a man between 60 and 75 years old with acute or convalescent COVID-19.

The rearrangement links TRBV7-9 to TRBJ2-7; D uncertain. Deletions cut 1 base from V and 5 bases from J, with 6 bases between. The CDR3 extends over 12 amino acids. In germline, CDR1 is SEHNR, CDR2 FQNEAQ (reference sequence). In nucleotides, the CDR3 is TGTGCCAGCAGCTTAGTCCGGGACGAGCAGTACTTC. Its translation is CASSLVRDEQYF.

The V and J genes are TRBV6-2 or TRBV6-3 and TRBJ2-4; perhaps TRBD2 as D (6 bases). V lost 4 bases and J lost 3, with 13 bases in between. The CDR3 is 15 amino acids. Germline CDR1 MNHEY, CDR2 SVGEGT. Here the CDR3 DNA reads TGTGCCAGCAGTTCCCCTTCGGAGGGCAAAAACATTCAGTACTTC. This codes for CASSSPSEGKNIQYF.

The rearrangement joins TRBV12-5 to TRBJ2-1; perhaps TRBD2 as D (7 bases). The CDR3 is 15 amino acids. In germline, CDR1 is LGHNT, CDR2 FRNRAP. Trimming removed 6 bases from V and 6 bases from J, with 18 bases in between. CDR3 sequence reads: CASGERGGTLNEQFF. The CDR3, as DNA: TGTGCTAGTGGGGAAAGGGGGGGGACCCTCAATGAGCAGTTCTTC.

This sequence joins TRBV30 and TRBJ1-5, with D perhaps TRBD1 (5 bases). The CDR3 runs 12 residues. The germline CDR1 and CDR2 sequences are GTSNPN and SVGIG (reference sequence). V lost 2 bases, J lost 7 bases, and 9 bases lay in between. This chain's CDR3 is CAWSSGSQPQHF. CDR3 DNA: TGTGCCTGGAGTTCAGGGTCGCAGCCCCAGCATTTT.

This rearrangement joins TRBV19 to TRBJ2-1; D may be TRBD2 (5 bases). V lost 5 bases and J lost 15, with 23 bases in between. This CDR3 is 14 amino acids long. The germline V gene encodes CDR1 LNHDA and CDR2 SQIVND (reference sequence). The CDR3 protein is CASSPPGRAPLLFF. CDR3 nucleotides: TGTGCCAGTAGTCCTCCTGGGCGGGCCCCCCTCCTGTTCTTC.

Regarding this clone: Sequence at one end of the junction differs from germline and may be a read error. The V and J genes are TRBV5-1 and TRBJ2-5; D gene ambiguous. The CDR3 has 16 amino acids. Germline CDR1 reads SGHRS; CDR2 reads YFSETQ. The DNA of the CDR3 is TGTGCCAGCAGCTTGGAAGAAGACTCGTACCAAGAGACCCAGTACTTC. It is translated as CASSLEEDSYQETQYF.

With regard to this clone: Other DNA sequences in the sample encode the same CDR3. V gene TRBV7-9 combines with J gene TRBJ2-2; weak D call: TRBD1 (5 bases). This CDR3 is built from 14 residues. Germline V CDR1 and CDR2: SEHNR, FQNEAQ (reference sequence). Trimming removed 0 bases from V and 3 bases from J, with 5 bases in between. CDR3 nucleotides: TGTGCCAGCAGCTTAGCAGGGGACACCGGGGAGCTGTTTTTT. This translates into CASSLAGDTGELFF.

This sequence joins TRBV7-2 and TRBJ2-7, with no clear D. The ends were cut back, 2 bases at V and 0 bases at J, with 8 bases in the middle. Germline V lookup: CDR1 SGHTA, CDR2 FQGNSA. The CDR3 contains 14 residues. The CDR3 sequence: CASSLYASSYEQYF. Here the CDR3 DNA reads TGTGCCAGCAGCTTATATGCTAGCTCCTACGAGCAGTACTTC.

The chain couples TRBV18 to TRBJ2-1; no clear D gene. This CDR3 has 12 amino acids. Trimming pared 8 bases from V and 8 bases from J, leaving 13 bases between. The V gene's germline CDR1 is KGHSH and CDR2 LQKENI. CDR3 sequence: CASTTSQDEQFF. The CDR3 nucleotides read TGTGCCAGCACTACATCCCAAGATGAGCAGTTCTTC.

The chain carries TRBV6-5 and TRBJ1-5; tentatively, D is TRBD1 (6 bases). V was clipped by 8 bases and J by 7 bases, with 15 bases between them. This CDR3 has 13 amino acids. CDR1 MNHEY and CDR2 SVGAGI come from the germline V gene. The CDR3 region has the DNA TGTGCCAGCCGGGGGGCGTATTCACAGCCCCAGCATTTT. It specifies CASRGAYSQPQHF.

The V call is TRBV7-2, the J call TRBJ1-6, with D possibly being TRBD1 (6 bases). CDR1 and CDR2 from the germline V gene are SGHTA and FQGNSA. The CDR3 sequence is 13 residues long. V was pared by 8 bases and J by 7 bases, with 12 bases between. DNA for the CDR3: TGTGCCAGCCAGCCTCAGGGGAATTCACCCCTCCACTTT. It translates to CASQPQGNSPLHF. Complete variable domain (other parts from reference TRBV7-2 and TRBJ1-6): GAGVSQSPSNKVTEKGKDVELRCDPISGHTALYWYRQSLGQGLEFLIYFQGNSAPDKSGLPSDRFSAERTGGSVSTLTIQRTQQEDSAVYLCASQPQGNSPLHFGNGTRLTVT.

This chain uses TRBV27 with TRBJ2-3, with TRBD1 matching over 8 bases. The CDR3 covers 15 residues. V trimming: 6 bases; J trimming: 6 bases; junction bases outside the gene matches: 11. CDR1 is MNHEY and CDR2 is SMNVEV in the germline V gene (reference sequence). The CDR3 DNA follows: TGTGCCAGCAGACTTCGACAGGGGTCTTCGGATACGCAGTATTTT. Translation: CASRLRQGSSDTQYF.

This sequence joins TRBV3-1 (or the pseudogene TRBV3-2) and TRBJ1-6; TRBD1 matches at 9 bases. Germline CDR1 is LGHDT and CDR2 is YNNKEL (reference sequence). The CDR3 is 16 residues long. Trimming at V came to 0 bases and at J to 4 bases, leaving 1 base not matched to a gene. The CDR3 here is CASSQDGQGYNSPLHF. The CDR3, as DNA: TGTGCCAGCAGCCAAGACGGACAGGGGTATAATTCACCCCTCCACTTT.

J is TRBJ1-5 and V is TRBV7-6; TRBD1 aligns across 8 bases. The CDR3 extends over 16 amino acids. V was clipped by 1 base and J by 1 base; unmatched bases: 3. Germline CDR1 and CDR2: SGHVS and FNYEAQ. Written as DNA, the CDR3 is TGTGCCAGCAGCTTAGGTACAGGGGGGAGCAATCAGCCCCAGCATTTT. Translated: CASSLGTGGSNQPQHF.

V and J are TRBV10-3 and TRBJ2-7, with TRBD1 identical over 8 bases. CDR1 is ENHRY and CDR2 is SYGVKD in the germline V gene. The CDR3 is made up of 14 amino acids. The junction had 8 bases not matched to a gene; V was cut back by 6 bases and J by 4 bases. DNA for the CDR3: TGTGCCATCAGGCTAGGACAGGGACCGTACGAGCAGTACTTC. Protein product: CAIRLGQGPYEQYF.

This clone showed up just once. The chain links TRBV4-1 to TRBJ2-1, with 9 positions matching TRBD2. The CDR3 spans 14 residues. Per the germline V gene, CDR1 is MGHRA and CDR2 is YSYEKL. After removal of 3 bases from V and 6 bases from J, the junction contained 3 bases not matched to a gene. The CDR3 DNA sequence: TGCGCCAGCAGCCAGTCTAGCGGGACCAATGAGCAGTTCTTC. Encoded protein: CASSQSSGTNEQFF.

This chain connects TRBV28 to TRBJ2-7; 9 positions agree with TRBD1. The V gene end was trimmed by 6 bases and the J gene end by 3 bases; junction bases not matched to a gene: 6. Per germline, CDR1 MDHEN and CDR2 SYDVKM. The CDR3 spans 14 residues. The CDR3 DNA follows: TGTGCCAGCAGCAAGGGACAGGGTAACTACGAGCAGTACTTC. This codes for CASSKGQGNYEQYF.

This chain uses TRBV4-2 with TRBJ2-7, with 11 positions matching TRBD2. Trimming took 4 bases from V and 5 from J; bases not matched to a gene: 10. The germline V gene has CDR1 LGHNA and CDR2 YNFKEQ. This CDR3 comprises 16 residues. CDR3 in DNA: TGTGCCAGCAGCCGCCTGGGCACTAGCGGGAGCAACGAGCAGTACTTC. Residues: CASSRLGTSGSNEQYF.

Here the CDR3 reads CATSRDYRGSSGNTIYF. The CDR3 DNA reads as TGTGCCACCAGCAGGGACTACAGGGGAAGCTCTGGAAACACCATATATTTT. V is TRBV15 and J is TRBJ1-3; TRBD1 matches at 7 bases. The CDR3 length is 17 residues. V trimming: 3 bases; J trimming: 0 bases; junction bases outside the gene matches: 8. The germline V gene encodes CDR1 LNHNV and CDR2 YYDKDF (reference sequence). The whole variable domain, filled in from reference TRBV15 and TRBJ1-3, reads DAMVIQNPRYQVTQFGKPVTLSCSQTLNHNVMYWYQQKSSQAPKLLFHYYDKDFNNEADTPDNFQSRRPNTSFCFLDIRSPGLGDTAMYLCATSRDYRGSSGNTIYFGEGSWLTVV.

J is TRBJ2-3 and V is TRBV7-3; D may be TRBD2 (6 bases). CDR1 is SGHTA and CDR2 is FQGTGA in the germline V gene. Trimming cost V 6 bases and J 0 bases, with 13 bases left between them. The CDR3 has 15 amino acids. The DNA of the CDR3 is TGTGCCAGCAGATCCGGCGGGGTTAGCACAGATACGCAGTATTTT. This codes for CASRSGGVSTDTQYF.

Here the CDR3 reads CSVHRGRDGELFF. The CDR3, as DNA: TGCAGCGTCCACAGGGGGCGAGACGGGGAGCTGTTTTTT. The V and J genes are TRBV29-1 and TRBJ2-2; 9 bases map to TRBD1. From germline, CDR1 is SQVTM and CDR2 ANQGSEA. The CDR3 extends over 13 amino acids. The trim removed 6 bases at V and 7 bases at J, leaving 6 bases unmatched.

V gene TRBV6-5 combines with J gene TRBJ2-7; D perhaps matches TRBD1 (6 bases). Trimming took 9 bases from V and 0 from J, leaving 15 bases between them. CDR3 size: 14 residues. CDR1 is MNHEY and CDR2 is SVGAGI in the germline V gene. The CDR3 loop is CASFGQIDSYEQYF. CDR3 bases: TGTGCCAGTTTCGGACAGATCGACTCCTACGAGCAGTACTTC.